This TCR beta chain was profiled in a study of T-cell reconstitution after alpha-beta-depleted transplantation in children. TCRbeta library construction was performed incorporating unique molecular identifiers. Via MiXCR, TCRdb re-called the PCR reads, giving one row per CDR3 protein. The sample yields a few hundred thousand distinct CDR3 sequences, roughly 30% seen once. Study-wide results and limits: Some patients showed high day-60 TCRbeta diversity, which derived from surviving recipient T cells and thymic progenitors. By one year post-transplant, T-cell counts and diversity largely arose from T cells that were newly produced. Reported findings indicate that, about two months after transplant, alpha-beta T cells came from several hundred expanded clones, which were derived from non-depleted graft cells.

This clonotype has a handful of counts. Its specificity is not known. Trimming cost V 2 bases and J 0 bases, with 5 bases left between them. Looked up from germline, CDR1 is MNHEY and CDR2 is SVGAGI. The CDR3 has 14 residues. The sample here was PBMCs, taken before TCRalphabeta/CD19-depleted stem cell transplant. This sequence was found in a boy younger than two with Wiskott-Aldrich syndrome, due to receive a stem cell transplant. This chain uses TRBV6-5 with TRBJ1-3; D call uncertain. DNA for the CDR3: TGTGCCAGCAGTTACGACAACTCTGGAAACACCATATATTTT. Translation gives CASSYDNSGNTIYF.